The entry below gives a single T cell receptor (beta chain) sequence along with its context. Its antigen is unknown. Per the original data handling: A classifier of distant metastasis in papillary thyroid cancer was built from CDR3 differences (across clinicopathological groups). TCRdb re-processed the PCR reads through MiXCR. The V and J calls, along with clone size, are taken from TCRdb and not from the paper's own processing. The sample has tens of thousands of clones; about 33% are singletons. This sample was taken from a study of metastatic and nonmetastatic thyroid tumors. Study outcomes and limitations: Relative to benign nodules, malignant thyroid tumors were reportedly characterized by significantly elevated TCR beta diversity in blood and tumor.

Every patient was untreated before thyroid surgery. Germline assignment: CDR1 SEHNR and CDR2 FQNEAQ (reference sequence). The CDR3 is made up of 15 amino acids. Between the trimmed V and J ends, which lost 5 bases and 2 bases, there was a span of 15 bases. Specimen: tumor tissue. This clonotype was obtained from a female donor with papillary thyroid cancer or a benign thyroid nodule (not recorded which). Some clones in this sample may be carry-over from other donors' samples. The rearrangement links TRBV7-9 to TRBJ1-2; D not resolved. In DNA, the CDR3 is TGTGCCAGCAGCGCCACGGTGGGGAAAAACTATGGCTACACCTTC. Its protein is CASSATVGKNYGYTF.